These 14 T cell receptor beta chains were all obtained from the same sample, sequenced in a study of blood T cells in healthy people across ages. A J-beta primer mix and a sample-barcoded 5' primer were used in a second PCR of about 7 to 12 cycles. TCRdb re-analysed the 5' RACE reads in MiXCR, keeping a single row per CDR3 protein. The repertoire holds 540,000 or so distinct CDR3 sequences, 24% seen once, with roughly 9% in the top ten. These same data were also listed under a study on T cells of mothers and their children.

Sequencing was performed on blood. Every receptor here comes from a boy aged 5-17 years in good health.

The V gene is TRBV11-3, the J gene TRBJ2-3; 10 bases are a match to TRBD1. After removal of 2 bases from V and 5 bases from J, the junction contained 13 bases not matched to a gene. This CDR3 is 18 amino acids long. Per the germline V gene, CDR1 is SGHNT and CDR2 is YENEEA. This CDR3 reads CASSLTGLDRGPEDTQYF. The CDR3 DNA reads as TGTGCCAGCAGCTTAACCGGTCTTGACAGGGGGCCTGAAGATACGCAGTATTTT.

This clonotype was recorded a few times. The chain links TRBV28 to TRBJ2-5; maybe TRBD2 (7 bases). The last part of the DNA fits TRBJ2-1 better; the J call may be wrong. Per germline, CDR1 MDHEN and CDR2 SYDVKM. The CDR3 loop spans 15 amino acids. The CDR3 coding sequence is TGTGCCAGCTCCTTGGGGGCTAGCGGAAGCAATGAGCAGTTCTTC. Its translation is CASSLGASGSNEQFF.

This clonotype was detected only a few times. The gene calls are TRBV20-1 and TRBJ1-2; D is undetermined. Germline lookup yields CDR1 DFQATT and CDR2 SNEGSKA (reference sequence). V lost 3 bases and J 4 bases, leaving 9 bases between the germline ends. This CDR3 spans 12 amino acids. The CDR3 protein is CSASQGVYGYTF. CDR3 bases: TGCAGTGCTAGCCAAGGAGTCTATGGCTACACCTTC.

This clonotype was recorded only once. This rearrangement joins TRBV19 to TRBJ2-7; 9 bases match TRBD1. Germline V CDR1 and CDR2: LNHDA, SQIVND (reference sequence). There are 13 residues in the CDR3. The V and J ends lost 5 bases and 4 bases, in that order; junction bases with no gene match: 3. The CDR3: CASSATGGYEQYF. CDR3 DNA: TGTGCCAGTAGTGCGACAGGGGGATACGAGCAGTACTTC.

This clonotype was observed a few times. J is TRBJ1-1 and V is TRBV20-1; no clear D gene. The CDR3 contains 14 residues. V was trimmed by 3 bases and J by 1 base, leaving 12 bases between them. Germline values: CDR1 DFQATT, CDR2 SNEGSKA (reference sequence). In nucleotides, the CDR3 is TGCAGTGCTAGCCCGTGGCCCCGGAACACTGAAGCTTTCTTT. Protein sequence: CSASPWPRNTEAFF.

The chain uses TRBV20-1 and TRBJ2-4; unclear D gene. This CDR3 spans 13 amino acids. Germline CDR1 reads DFQATT; CDR2 reads SNEGSKA (reference sequence). V lost 3 bases and J 0 bases, leaving 6 bases between the germline ends. The CDR3 DNA is TGCAGTGCTAGTGATATAGCCAAAAACATTCAGTACTTC. Residues: CSASDIAKNIQYF.

This chain uses TRBV4-3 with TRBJ2-1; D is undetermined. CDR3 length: 15 residues. Between the trimmed V and J ends, which lost 0 bases and 5 bases, there was a span of 11 bases. Germline V CDR1 and CDR2: LGHNA, YSLEER. CDR3 protein: CASSQEDGPNNEQFF. The CDR3 coding sequence is TGCGCCAGCAGCCAAGAGGACGGGCCTAACAATGAGCAGTTCTTC.

This clonotype has just one count. This sequence joins TRBV20-1 and TRBJ2-1; 11 positions match TRBD2. The trim removed 5 bases at V and 9 bases at J, leaving 6 bases unmatched. CDR1 is DFQATT and CDR2 is SNEGSKA in the germline V gene (reference sequence). The CDR3 extends over 13 amino acids. The CDR3 sequence is CSAPLLAGGEQFF. Here the CDR3 DNA reads TGCAGTGCTCCACTCCTAGCGGGGGGTGAGCAGTTCTTC.

In this sample, this clonotype turned up a few times. The chain couples TRBV7-2 to TRBJ2-1, with D possibly being TRBD1 (6 bases). The V and J ends lost 1 base and 5 bases respectively, with 12 bases between them. The CDR3 totals 15 residues. Germline V gene data show CDR1 as SGHTA and CDR2 as FQGNSA. CDR3 DNA sequence: TGTGCCAGCAGCTTAGGGGGGCCCACTCACAATGAGCAGTTCTTC. The encoded protein is CASSLGGPTHNEQFF.

This clonotype turned up a few times. This chain connects TRBV18 to TRBJ2-5; perhaps TRBD1 as D (6 bases). The V gene's germline CDR1 is KGHSH and CDR2 LQKENI. The CDR3 extends over 12 amino acids. V was pared by 5 bases and J by 3 bases, with 7 bases between. CDR3 sequence (DNA): TGTGCCAGCTCAAGACAGGAAGAGACCCAGTACTTC. It encodes CASSRQEETQYF.

This clonotype has only a few counts. This chain joins TRBV11-2 and TRBJ1-1; possible D gene TRBD1, 5 bases. The V gene lost 5 bases and the J gene lost 4 bases, with 20 bases spanning the gap. CDR3 length equals 16 residues. Germline CDR1 is SGHAT and CDR2 is FQNNGV. CDR3 nucleotides: TGTGCCAGCAGCCTCCCAGACGGTCGGGGCGGCACTGAAGCTTTCTTT. Translation: CASSLPDGRGGTEAFF.

J is TRBJ2-1 and V is TRBV9; the match to TRBD2 covers 13 bases. V dropped 2 bases and J dropped 8; count of bases not matched to a gene: 7. The germline V gene has CDR1 SGDLS and CDR2 YYNGEE. This CDR3 comprises 16 residues. The DNA for the CDR3 is TGTGCCAGCAGCGTCTCGGGGACTAGCGGGATCGATGAGCAGTTCTTC. Translated, it gives CASSVSGTSGIDEQFF. The full variable domain, completed using reference TRBV9 and TRBJ2-1, is DSGVTQTPKHLITATGQRVTLRCSPRSGDLSVYWYQQSLDQGLQFLIQYYNGEERAKGNILERFSAQQFPDLHSELNLSSLELGDSALYFCASSVSGTSGIDEQFFGPGTRLTVL.

This clonotype was counted between two and nine times. The chain joins TRBV28 to TRBJ2-7; 8 bases fit TRBD1. The CDR3 has 14 amino acids. Germline V gives CDR1 MDHEN, CDR2 SYDVKM. The junction had 6 bases not matched to a gene; V was cut back by 6 bases and J by 2 bases. The CDR3 spells CASRLQGVAYEQYF. CDR3 nucleotide sequence: TGTGCCAGCAGGCTACAGGGGGTCGCCTACGAGCAGTACTTC.

This clonotype appeared many times. The chain is built from TRBV2 and TRBJ1-2; no clear D gene. The V end lost 4 bases, the J end lost 2 bases, and 8 bases lay between the germline ends. Germline CDR1 is SNHLY and CDR2 is FYNNEI. This CDR3 is built from 13 residues. DNA for the CDR3: TGTGCCAGCAGTGCGGTAGCAAACTATGGCTACACCTTC. Protein product: CASSAVANYGYTF.